A single sample is the source of the 19 T cell receptor beta chains below, sequenced in a study of Tregs in tolerant kidney transplant recipients. Profiling relied on immunoSEQ multiplex PCR, and the TCRdb table lists in-frame clones only, not all of them. This sample has some 60,000 clones; around 88% occur once, and the top ten carry less than 5.5%. Sequencing used CD4+ T cells from blood. These receptors were taken from a human donor in good health.

The J gene is TRBJ2-1, the V gene TRBV9, with 13 nucleotides matching TRBD2. Germline V gives CDR1 SGDLS, CDR2 YYNGEE. The CDR3 is 16 residues long. J gave up 4 bases and V 0 bases, and 1 base lay outside the gene matches. The CDR3 DNA follows: TGTGCCAGCAGCGTAGTGGGACTAGCGGGGTACAATGAGCAGTTCTTC. It translates to CASSVVGLAGYNEQFF.

The J gene is TRBJ2-3, the V gene TRBV23-1; 12 bases match TRBD2. TRBV23-1 counts as an open reading frame of uncertain function. This CDR3 has 18 residues. The trim removed 2 bases at V and 0 bases at J, leaving 6 bases unmatched. The CDR3 bases are TGCGCCAGCAGTCAACCGACTAGCGGGAGCCCAAGCACAGATACGCAGTATTTT. Translation: CASSQPTSGSPSTDTQYF.

The rearrangement links TRBV5-6 to TRBJ2-5; no firm D call. Between the trimmed V and J ends, which lost 1 base and 2 bases, there was a span of 12 bases. The CDR3 runs to 15 residues. From germline, CDR1 is SGHDT and CDR2 YYEEEE. The CDR3 sequence is CASSLLAAQQETQYF. CDR3 sequence (DNA): TGTGCCAGCAGCTTGCTCGCGGCTCAACAAGAGACCCAGTACTTC.

J is TRBJ2-2 and V is TRBV7-8; D might be TRBD1 or TRBD2, each matching 5 bases. The CDR3 runs 17 residues. Germline values: CDR1 SGHVS, CDR2 FQNEAQ. Deletions cut 5 bases from V and 5 bases from J, with 21 bases between. The CDR3 region has the DNA TGTGCCAGCAGCCGGGACCCAGGACTGATTCGAACCGGGGAGCTGTTTTTT. Translated: CASSRDPGLIRTGELFF.

The chain carries TRBV2 and TRBJ2-3, with D hard to call. The CDR3 is made up of 11 amino acids. With 5 bases removed from V and 6 bases from J, the gap between germline ends came to 6 bases. The germline V gene has CDR1 SNHLY and CDR2 FYNNEI. The CDR3 DNA reads as TGTGCCAGCAGTAGCGCCGATACGCAGTATTTT. It is translated as CASSSADTQYF.

The rearrangement joins TRBV5-4 to TRBJ2-2; D uncertain. CDR3 length equals 12 residues. Germline CDR1 reads SGHNT; CDR2 reads YYREEE (reference sequence). V gave up 4 bases and J gave up 3 bases, with 4 bases separating them. CDR3 sequence: CASSGDTGELFF. CDR3 nucleotide sequence: TGTGCCAGCAGCGGGGACACCGGGGAGCTGTTTTTT.

The V and J genes are TRBV19 and TRBJ2-3, with 8 bases lining up with TRBD2. Trimming at V came to 1 base and at J to 2 bases, leaving 8 bases not matched to a gene. Germline CDR1 LNHDA, CDR2 SQIVND (reference sequence). CDR3 length: 17 residues. The CDR3 region has the DNA TGTGCCAGTAGTATAGGAAGACTAGCGCCACTCACAGATACGCAGTATTTT. Protein sequence: CASSIGRLAPLTDTQYF.

This rearrangement joins TRBV7-2 to TRBJ1-2; possibly TRBD1 for D (5 bases). Germline V gene data show CDR1 as SGHTA and CDR2 as FQGNSA. This CDR3 is 14 amino acids long. With 2 bases removed from V and 6 bases from J, the gap between germline ends came to 13 bases. CDR3: CASSLWRGTDGYTF. For the CDR3, the DNA is TGTGCCAGCAGCTTATGGCGGGGCACAGATGGCTACACCTTC.

This chain links TRBV7-6 with TRBJ1-4; D might be TRBD1 (6 bases). The CDR3 runs 18 residues. V was trimmed by 5 bases and J by 8 bases, leaving 27 bases between them. CDR1 is SGHVS and CDR2 is FNYEAQ in the germline V gene. This CDR3 reads CASSRTLRTRRGTEKLFF. In nucleotides, the CDR3 is TGTGCCAGCAGCCGAACCCTACGAACCCGGAGGGGGACAGAAAAACTGTTTTTT.

This chain links TRBV11-2 with TRBJ2-5; the match to TRBD1 covers 7 bases. Germline CDR1 reads SGHAT; CDR2 reads FQNNGV. The V gene end was trimmed by 4 bases and the J gene end by 3 bases; junction bases not matched to a gene: 5. This CDR3 is built from 14 residues. As DNA, the CDR3 is TGTGCCAGCAGCTCAATGACAGGGAAAGAGACCCAGTACTTC. Amino acid sequence: CASSSMTGKETQYF.

This clone was observed once. This chain connects TRBV6-5 to TRBJ2-3, with 12 nucleotides matching TRBD2. V lost 9 bases to trimming and J lost 5 bases; unmatched junction nucleotides: 9. Germline V gene data show CDR1 as MNHEY and CDR2 as SVGAGI. The CDR3 runs to 15 residues. The CDR3 bases are TGTGCCAGTCTCCTCGGACTAGCGGGGCAAGATACGCAGTATTTT. Its translation: CASLLGLAGQDTQYF.

V usage is TRBV5-4 and J usage is TRBJ1-1; D gene ambiguous. The CDR3 runs to 13 residues. V shed 2 bases and J shed 1 base, with 6 bases lying between them. Germline CDR1 reads SGHNT; CDR2 reads YYREEE (reference sequence). The CDR3 protein is CASSLWGNTEAFF. DNA of the CDR3: TGTGCCAGCAGCTTATGGGGGAACACTGAAGCTTTCTTT. The entire variable domain, with the rest obtained from reference TRBV5-4 and TRBJ1-1, is as follows: ETGVTQSPTHLIKTRGQQVTLRCSSQSGHNTVSWYQQALGQGPQFIFQYYREEENGRGNFPPRFSGLQFPNYSSELNVNALELDDSALYLCASSLWGNTEAFFGQGTRLTVV.

The rearrangement uses TRBV5-1 and TRBJ2-3, with a weak D call TRBD2 (6 bases). The CDR3 totals 15 residues. Germline CDR1 reads SGHRS; CDR2 reads YFSETQ. Trimming pared 0 bases from V and 0 bases from J, leaving 8 bases between. The CDR3 protein is CASSLVAASTDTQYF. CDR3 coding DNA: TGCGCCAGCAGCTTGGTAGCGGCTAGCACAGATACGCAGTATTTT. The whole variable domain, filled in from reference TRBV5-1 and TRBJ2-3, reads KAGVTQTPRYLIKTRGQQVTLSCSPISGHRSVSWYQQTPGQGLQFLFEYFSETQRNKGNFPGRFSGRQFSNSRSEMNVSTLELGDSALYLCASSLVAASTDTQYFGPGTRLTVL.

The chain combines TRBV5-4 with TRBJ1-2; D is unclear. The V end was cut by 3 bases, the J end by 2 bases, with 5 bases between. Germline CDR1 and CDR2: SGHNT and YYREEE (reference sequence). The CDR3 spans 12 residues. The CDR3: CASSSGNYGYTF. CDR3 nucleotide sequence: TGTGCCAGCAGCTCCGGGAACTATGGCTACACCTTC.

This clone was observed once. The J gene is TRBJ1-2, the V gene TRBV6-5, with D tentatively TRBD1 (6 bases). With 1 base removed from V and 7 bases from J, the gap between germline ends came to 16 bases. The CDR3 totals 15 residues. From germline, CDR1 is MNHEY and CDR2 SVGAGI. The chain's CDR3 is CASSYYPQGPTGYTF. The CDR3 DNA sequence: TGTGCCAGCAGTTACTACCCACAGGGTCCAACTGGCTACACCTTC.

The chain carries TRBV5-6 and TRBJ1-5; D is uncertain. The germline gives CDR1 SGHDT, CDR2 YYEEEE. The V and J ends lost 1 base and 5 bases respectively, with 7 bases between them. CDR3 length: 13 residues. CDR3 residues: CASSLFGHQPQHF. The CDR3 nucleotides are TGTGCCAGCAGCTTGTTTGGGCATCAGCCCCAGCATTTT.

V is TRBV28 and J is TRBJ2-7; TRBD2 matches at 7 bases. CDR1 and CDR2 (germline): MDHEN, SYDVKM. With 10 bases clipped from V and 2 bases from J, the junction kept 8 bases outside the gene matches. This CDR3 has 13 residues. The CDR3 nucleotides are TGTGCCATAGTAGGGGAGGGACCCTACGAGCAGTACTTC. Amino acids: CAIVGEGPYEQYF.

This rearrangement joins TRBV6-1 to TRBJ2-7, with D maybe TRBD2 (5 bases). The CDR3 consists of 13 residues. The V end was cut by 2 bases, the J end by 6 bases, with 11 bases between. The germline V gene encodes CDR1 MNHNS and CDR2 SASEGT. Here the CDR3 reads CASSETSFTEQYF. For the CDR3, the DNA is TGTGCCAGCAGTGAAACTAGTTTCACCGAGCAGTACTTC.

This clone was seen at least ten times. CDR3 DNA sequence: TGTGCCAGCAGCCGGACTAGCGTATCCTACAATGAGCAGTTCTTC. Amino acids: CASSRTSVSYNEQFF. V and J are TRBV14 and TRBJ2-1; the match to TRBD2 covers 9 bases. Germline V CDR1 and CDR2: SGHDN, FVKESK. After removal of 4 bases from V and 1 base from J, the junction contained 2 bases not matched to a gene. The CDR3 is 15 residues long. Together with reference TRBV14 and TRBJ2-1, the CDR3 gives the full variable domain: EAGVTQFPSHSVIEKGQTVTLRCDPISGHDNLYWYRRVMGKEIKFLLHFVKESKQDESGMPNNRFLAERTGGTYSTLKVQPAELEDSGVYFCASSRTSVSYNEQFFGPGTRLTVL.